The source of this T cell receptor beta chain is a study of cytomegalovirus exposure and HLA in healthy donors. Concerning this clone itself: What it binds is not known.

Whole-study results and caveats: Most subjects had HLA-A and HLA-B alleles reportedly predicted accurately by TCR beta sequences.

PCR employed 60 Vbeta and 13 Jbeta primers. TCRdb's table, derived via immunoSEQ multiplex PCR, lists solely in-frame clones and lacks some. The sample holds under 200,000 clones, over 65% seen once. The material sequenced was PBMCs. The receptor comes from a man aged 55 to 70 in good health and CMV-seronegative.

CDR3 sequence (DNA): TGTGCCAGCAGCTTAGAGGGACAGGGTATCGATGAGCAGTTCTTC. It is translated as CASSLEGQGIDEQFF. The chain recombines TRBV11-3 with TRBJ2-1, with 9 bases aligning to TRBD1. The length of the CDR3 is 15 residues. The V segment lost 0 bases and the J segment 8 bases; nucleotides outside the gene matches: 5. CDR1 SGHNT and CDR2 YENEEA come from the germline V gene.